This T cell receptor (beta chain) was identified during a study of cytomegalovirus exposure and HLA in healthy donors (dated by TCRdb to about 2017). Background on the whole study: A later analysis indicated that the 120 or so validation repertoires were generated on the platform also employed for the roughly 650 repertoires of the first cohort. The study aimed to test whether cataloging public T cell receptors could reveal signatures of past pathogen exposure. Along with the approximately 620-subject first cohort, a separate validation cohort of around 120 different subjects was used. The study combined high-throughput TCR immunosequencing, statistical association of individual TCRs with disease status, and machine learning to predict cytomegalovirus infection status. Points the paper makes about the study in general: Of the cluster scores, roughly 95% were above 0 in a later analysis, which found that TCRs clustered in the first cohort also tended to co-occur in the 120 validation repertoires. The classifier was reported to diagnose cytomegalovirus status with high specificity and sensitivity in both the original cohort and the validation cohort. Across donors, most TCR sequences were observed very rarely, whereas some public TCRs were present in many individuals. A later analysis had no HLA typing for the validation cohort, so co-occurrence there was scored across all 110 or so repertoires. A total of 150 or so TCR beta chains were listed by the study as associated with cytomegalovirus. It was suggested by the authors that the approach could potentially be generalized to other disease states and immunological phenotypes. Three of the identified cytomegalovirus-associated TCR beta chains were confirmed in vitro to be specific for cytomegalovirus antigens.

The donors were included in the validation cohort of some 120 subjects, a group kept apart from the roughly 610-subject first cohort. Turning to this clone: The antigen this receptor binds is unknown. No base quality information exists; no much larger clone differs at one position.

The library came from the immunoSEQ multiplex PCR assay. The paper's data handling went like this. A statistical classification framework was built for diagnosing cytomegalovirus status from the catalog of TCR beta chain sequences. Held by TCRdb, this immuneACCESS table contains in-frame sequences only and omits some clones. Under half of the omission traces to an unresolved V gene where checked; the cause of the rest is unknown. For V, J and clone size, that table is used; D and trimming come from the DNA. The sample table shows 75,000 to 90,000 clones, and 90% to 95% are seen once. Around 0.69% of the sample rests with the top ten. CDR1 and CDR2, looked up from the germline V gene, are SGHTA and FQGNSA. The CDR3 contains 15 residues, cysteine and phenylalanine counted. Just CDR3 DNA is preserved here, 45 bases in frame from base 1. The junction shows trimming of 1 base on V and 5 bases on J, plus 14 bases between the germline ends.

Recombination connected TRBV7-2 to TRBJ1-2, with the D gene not clear enough to name. Sample: PBMCs. The origin of this receptor is a woman aged 18-29 years in good health and CMV-seronegative. The DNA sequence is as follows: TGTGCCAGCAGCTTAGGTGCCAGCCTGGAGTATGGCTACACCTTC. Its protein reads: CASSLGASLEYGYTF. Reference TRBV7-2 and TRBJ1-2 proteins supply the regions before and after the CDR3; the full variable domain is: GAGVSQSPSNKVTEKGKDVELRCDPISGHTALYWYRQSLGQGLEFLIYFQGNSAPDKSGLPSDRFSAERTGGSVSTLTIQRTQQEDSAVYLCASSLGASLEYGYTFGSGTRLTVV.